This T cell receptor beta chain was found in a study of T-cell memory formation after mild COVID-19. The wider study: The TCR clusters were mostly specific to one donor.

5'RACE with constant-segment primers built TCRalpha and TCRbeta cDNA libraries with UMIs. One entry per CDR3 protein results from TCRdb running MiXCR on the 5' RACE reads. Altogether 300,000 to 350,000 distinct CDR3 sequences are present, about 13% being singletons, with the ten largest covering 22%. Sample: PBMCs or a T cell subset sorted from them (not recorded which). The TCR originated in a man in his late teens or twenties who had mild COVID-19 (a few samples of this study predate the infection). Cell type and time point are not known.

Here the CDR3 reads CASTSDRGNYYGYTF. DNA of the CDR3: TGTGCCAGCACCTCGGACAGGGGGAACTATTATGGCTACACCTTC. The rearrangement joins TRBV12-3 or TRBV12-4 to TRBJ1-2; TRBD1 matches at 10 bases. The CDR3 spans 15 residues. V shed 7 bases, J shed 5 bases, and the junction held 10 bases outside the gene matches.